These T cell receptor beta chains were read from a single sample in a study of blood T cells in healthy people across ages. Each CDR3 protein gets one entry after TCRdb re-called the 5' RACE reads with MiXCR. This repertoire shows approximately 830,000 distinct CDR3 sequences, around two thirds found once; its top ten account for roughly 26%. The sequencing sample was made of blood. Receptors originate from a man aged 30 to 45 in good health. The CDR3 runs from the conserved cysteine through the conserved F or W. The D gene is left open where the match is weak. Size tells how often a clone was seen (once, few, many) or the class of an expanded clone, and some rows leave it out.

CDR3 DNA	CDR3 protein	D gene	clone size	V gene	J gene
TGTGCCAGCAGCGTAGGAGGACTAGCGGGGGGGCTATACGAGCAGTACTTC	CASSVGGLAGGLYEQYF	TRBD2	.	TRBV9	TRBJ2-7
TGTGCCAGCAGCTACGGGACTAGCGGACATACGCAGTATTTT	CASSYGTSGHTQYF	TRBD2	.	TRBV6-2/TRBV6-3	TRBJ2-3
TGTGCCAGCAGCTCCGGGCGGGACCTCGCACTAGCGGCAACCGGGGAGCTGTTTTTT	CASSSGRDLALAATGELFF	TRBD2	.	TRBV13	TRBJ2-2
TGTGCCGGCAGTTTGCAACGGACAGGCACAGATACGCAGTATTTT	CAGSLQRTGTDTQYF	.	.	TRBV28	TRBJ2-3
TGTGCCAGCAGCTTTCGGAGGACGGATGAGCAGTTCTTC	CASSFRRTDEQFF	.	.	TRBV7-2	TRBJ2-1
TGCAGTGCTCCAACAGGGGCCAAAAACATTCAGTACTTC	CSAPTGAKNIQYF	.	few	TRBV20-1	TRBJ2-4
TGTGCCAGCAGCTTAGGTCCGGGACAGGGTTTGCGTCAAGAGACCCAGTACTTC	CASSLGPGQGLRQETQYF	TRBD1	many	TRBV7-2	TRBJ2-5
TGTGCCAGCAGCCGCCGGGACAGGGGATCTTGGGAGCAGTACTTC	CASSRRDRGSWEQYF	TRBD1	.	TRBV3-1	TRBJ2-7
TGCGCCAGCAGCCGGACGGCGGAGACCGGGGAGCTGTTTTTT	CASSRTAETGELFF	.	.	TRBV11-1	TRBJ2-2
TGTGCCAGCAGTTTAAACCATTTGGACGGCGAGCAGTACTTC	CASSLNHLDGEQYF	.	.	TRBV12-3/TRBV12-4	TRBJ2-7